This T cell receptor beta chain appears in the sequencing data of a study of identifying expanded T cells in peripheral blood. Germline CDR1 reads GTSNPN; CDR2 reads SVGIG (reference sequence). This CDR3 has 16 amino acids. Trimming took off 2 bases at V and 6 bases at J, with 20 bases between the two ends. Clones were sequenced by immunoSEQ multiplex PCR, and TCRdb holds only the in-frame ones, with some missing. The sample has about 110,000 clones, 75% to 90% seen once. The clonotype originates from a person between 18 and 70 years old in good health. The sequenced sample consisted of blood. This chain uses TRBV30 with TRBJ2-4; D may be TRBD2 (5 bases). CDR3 sequence reads: CAWSPRGLLSGNIQYF. The CDR3 nucleotides are TGTGCCTGGAGTCCCAGAGGACTTCTAAGCGGAAACATTCAGTACTTC.